This T cell receptor (beta chain) was obtained from a study of shared clonotypes between healthy human individuals. Turning to the study itself: For every donor, three CD4 naive, three CD4 memory, two CD8 naive and one CD8 memory plates were used. Study-level findings and limits: Lower generation probabilities were found for non-shared clonotypes than for those shared by all four donors.

Notes on this clone: What it binds is unknown.

The length of the CDR3 is 18 residues. With V trimmed by 4 bases and J by 0 bases, 13 bases remained unmatched. CDR1 and CDR2 (germline): LGHNA, YNFKEQ. Naive CD45RA+ and memory CD45RA-negative subsets were split from CD4+ cells. The data were produced by immunoSEQ multiplex PCR, yet TCRdb's version contains in-frame clones alone and is incomplete. The sample carries a few million clones, over 90% recorded once. Sequenced sample: naive CD4+ T cells from PBMCs. Subset denoted: CD45RA+ positively selected. This receptor was identified in a man aged 18 to 29 in good health. Some clones in this sample may be carry-over from other donors' samples. The J gene is TRBJ1-1, the V gene TRBV4-2; TRBD1 aligns across 8 bases. The CDR3 coding sequence is TGTGCCAGCAGCCCCCGGACAGGGAACAGCAAGATGAACACTGAAGCTTTCTTT. This sequence encodes CASSPRTGNSKMNTEAFF.